This T cell receptor beta chain was recovered during a study of low-dose radiotherapy and immunotherapy resistance in tumors. The time point denotes: before trial treatment. Alpha and beta chains were covered, as first-strand cDNA relied on TRAV- and TRBV-specific primers. Using a constant-region primer together with a V-primer adapter, TCRs were subjected to roughly 18 PCR cycles of amplification. TCRdb independently ran MiXCR on the reads; one entry per CDR3 protein. The sample records tens of thousands of distinct CDR3 sequences, roughly a sixth being singletons. The sample holds many counts of this clonotype. V lost 5 bases and J lost 8; bases outside the gene matches: 16. The CDR3 is 18 residues long.

The receptor was isolated from a male donor with prostate cancer. This chain joins TRBV12-3 or TRBV12-4 and TRBJ2-1, with TRBD2 matching over 12 bases. Sample: PBMCs, taken before treatment. The CDR3 is CASSIRTSGVHHRDEQFF. The CDR3 coding sequence is TGTGCCAGCAGTATTAGGACTAGCGGGGTTCACCACCGGGATGAGCAGTTCTTC.